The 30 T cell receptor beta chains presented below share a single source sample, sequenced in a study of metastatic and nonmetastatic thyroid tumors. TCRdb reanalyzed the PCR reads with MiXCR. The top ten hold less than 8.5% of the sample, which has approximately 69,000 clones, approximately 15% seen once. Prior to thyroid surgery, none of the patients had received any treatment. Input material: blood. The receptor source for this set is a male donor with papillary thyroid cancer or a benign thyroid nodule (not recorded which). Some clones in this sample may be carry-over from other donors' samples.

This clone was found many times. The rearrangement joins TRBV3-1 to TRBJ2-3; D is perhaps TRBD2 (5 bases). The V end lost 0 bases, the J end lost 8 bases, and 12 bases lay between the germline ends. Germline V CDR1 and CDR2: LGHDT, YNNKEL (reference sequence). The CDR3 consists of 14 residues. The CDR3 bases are TGTGCCAGCAGCCAAGACTGGGCGACTACTACGCAGTATTTT. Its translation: CASSQDWATTTQYF.

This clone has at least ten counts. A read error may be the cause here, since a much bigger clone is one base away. This chain's CDR3 is CASSSGILTQYF. The CDR3 region has the DNA TGTGCCAGTAGTTCGGGGATTCTTACCCAGTACTTC. This rearrangement joins TRBV19 to TRBJ2-5, with D possibly TRBD2 on 5 matching bases. Trimming left V 5 bases short and J 8 bases short, with 12 bases between. The V gene's germline CDR1 is LNHDA and CDR2 SQIVND (reference sequence). The CDR3 is 12 residues long.

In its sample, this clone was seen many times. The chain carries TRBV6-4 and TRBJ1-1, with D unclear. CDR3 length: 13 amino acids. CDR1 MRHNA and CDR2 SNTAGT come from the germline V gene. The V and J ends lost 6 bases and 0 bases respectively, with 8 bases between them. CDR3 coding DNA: TGTGCCAGCAGACGAACAGTGAACACTGAAGCTTTCTTT. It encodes CASRRTVNTEAFF.

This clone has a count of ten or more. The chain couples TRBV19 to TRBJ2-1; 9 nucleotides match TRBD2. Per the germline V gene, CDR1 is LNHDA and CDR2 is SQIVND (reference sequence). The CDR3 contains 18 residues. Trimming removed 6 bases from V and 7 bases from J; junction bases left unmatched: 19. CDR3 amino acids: CASSTTRSGRGIGNEQFF. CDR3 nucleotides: TGTGCCAGTAGCACAACACGTAGCGGGAGAGGAATTGGAAATGAGCAGTTCTTC. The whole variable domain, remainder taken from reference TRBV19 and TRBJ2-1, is DGGITQSPKYLFRKEGQNVTLSCEQNLNHDAMYWYRQDPGQGLRLIYYSQIVNDFQKGDIAEGYSVSREKKESFPLTVTSAQKNPTAFYLCASSTTRSGRGIGNEQFFGPGTRLTVL.

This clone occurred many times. The CDR3 region is CASSQPQGAYEQYF. DNA of the CDR3: TGCGCCAGCAGCCAGCCCCAAGGGGCCTACGAGCAGTACTTC. The V call is TRBV4-3, the J call TRBJ2-7; D is possibly TRBD1 (5 bases). V was cut by 3 bases and J by 2 bases, with 11 bases left in between. Germline V gene lookup returns CDR1 LGHNA and CDR2 YSLEER. This CDR3 has 14 residues.

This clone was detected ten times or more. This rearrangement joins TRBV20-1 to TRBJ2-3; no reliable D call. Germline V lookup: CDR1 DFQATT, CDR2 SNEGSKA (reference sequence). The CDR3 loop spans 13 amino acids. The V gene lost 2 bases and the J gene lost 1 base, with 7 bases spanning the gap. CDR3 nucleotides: TGCAGTGCTAGAAGTTCTGGCACAGATACGCAGTATTTT. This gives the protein CSARSSGTDTQYF.

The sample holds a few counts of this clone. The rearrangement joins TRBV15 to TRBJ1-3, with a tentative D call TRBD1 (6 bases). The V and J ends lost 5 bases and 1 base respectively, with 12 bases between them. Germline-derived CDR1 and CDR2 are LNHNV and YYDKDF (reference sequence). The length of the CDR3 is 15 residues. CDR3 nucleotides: TGTGCCACCAGCCGAAGCAGGGGTTCTGGAAACACCATATATTTT. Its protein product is CATSRSRGSGNTIYF.

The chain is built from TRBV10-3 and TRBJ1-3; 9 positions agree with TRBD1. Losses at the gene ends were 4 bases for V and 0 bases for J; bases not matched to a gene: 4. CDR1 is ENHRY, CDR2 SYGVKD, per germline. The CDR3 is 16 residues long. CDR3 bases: TGTGCCATCAGTGGAGGACAGGGGTTCTCTGGAAACACCATATATTTT. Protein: CAISGGQGFSGNTIYF.

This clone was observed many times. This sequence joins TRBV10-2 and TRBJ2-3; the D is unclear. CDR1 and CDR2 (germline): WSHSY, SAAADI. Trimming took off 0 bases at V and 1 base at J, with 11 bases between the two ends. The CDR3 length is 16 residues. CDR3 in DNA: TGCGCCAGCAGTGAGTCATTTGGTGTGGGCACAGATACGCAGTATTTT. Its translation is CASSESFGVGTDTQYF.

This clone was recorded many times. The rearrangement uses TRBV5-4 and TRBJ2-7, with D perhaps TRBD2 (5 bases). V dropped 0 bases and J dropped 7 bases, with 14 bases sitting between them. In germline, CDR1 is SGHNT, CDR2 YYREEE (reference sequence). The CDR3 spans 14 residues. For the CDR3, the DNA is TGTGCCAGCAGCTTGGATGGACTTACCTGGGAGCAGTACGTC. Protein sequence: CASSLDGLTWEQYV.

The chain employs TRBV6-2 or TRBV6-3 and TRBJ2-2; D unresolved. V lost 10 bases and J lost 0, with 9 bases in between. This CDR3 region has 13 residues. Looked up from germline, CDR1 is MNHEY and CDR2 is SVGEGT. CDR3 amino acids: CATTRSNTGELFF. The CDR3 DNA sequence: TGTGCCACTACCAGGTCGAACACCGGGGAGCTGTTTTTT.

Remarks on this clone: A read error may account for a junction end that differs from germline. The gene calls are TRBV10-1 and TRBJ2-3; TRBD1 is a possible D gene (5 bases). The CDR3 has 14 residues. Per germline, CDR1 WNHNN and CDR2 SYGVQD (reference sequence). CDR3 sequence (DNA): TGCGCCAGCAGTGATTCGACAGCCACATATACGCAGTATTTT. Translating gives CASSDSTATYTQYF.

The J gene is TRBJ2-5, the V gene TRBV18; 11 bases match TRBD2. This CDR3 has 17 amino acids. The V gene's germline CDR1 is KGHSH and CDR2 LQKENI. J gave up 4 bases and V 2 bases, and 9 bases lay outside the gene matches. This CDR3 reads CASSPTSGSALGETQYF. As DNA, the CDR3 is TGTGCCAGCTCACCAACTAGCGGGAGTGCCCTCGGAGAGACCCAGTACTTC.

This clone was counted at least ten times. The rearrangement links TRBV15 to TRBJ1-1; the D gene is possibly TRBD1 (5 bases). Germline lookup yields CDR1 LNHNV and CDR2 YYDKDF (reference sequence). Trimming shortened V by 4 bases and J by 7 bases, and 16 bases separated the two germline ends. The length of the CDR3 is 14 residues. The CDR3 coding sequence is TGTGCCACCAGCACCCCAAGCAGGGTCAATGAAGCTTTCTTT. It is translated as CATSTPSRVNEAFF.

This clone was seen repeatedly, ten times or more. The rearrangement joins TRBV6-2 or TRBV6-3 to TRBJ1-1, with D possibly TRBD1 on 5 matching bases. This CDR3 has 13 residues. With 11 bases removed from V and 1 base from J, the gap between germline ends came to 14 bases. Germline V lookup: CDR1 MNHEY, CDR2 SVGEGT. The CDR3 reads CAARTDTNTEAFF. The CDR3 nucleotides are TGTGCCGCAAGGACGGACACGAACACTGAAGCTTTCTTT.

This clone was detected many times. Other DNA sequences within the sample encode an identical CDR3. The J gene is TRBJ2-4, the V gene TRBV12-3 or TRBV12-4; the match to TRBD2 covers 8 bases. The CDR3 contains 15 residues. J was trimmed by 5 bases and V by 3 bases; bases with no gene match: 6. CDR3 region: CASSFREGRQNIQYF. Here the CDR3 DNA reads TGTGCCAGCAGTTTCCGGGAGGGCCGCCAAAACATTCAGTACTTC.

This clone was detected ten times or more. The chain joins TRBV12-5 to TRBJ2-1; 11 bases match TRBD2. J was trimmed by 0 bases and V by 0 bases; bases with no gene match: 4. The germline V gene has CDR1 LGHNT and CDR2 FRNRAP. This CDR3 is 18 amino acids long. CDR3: CASGLVLGLAGSYNEQFF. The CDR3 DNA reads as TGTGCTAGTGGTTTGGTACTTGGACTAGCGGGCTCCTACAATGAGCAGTTCTTC.

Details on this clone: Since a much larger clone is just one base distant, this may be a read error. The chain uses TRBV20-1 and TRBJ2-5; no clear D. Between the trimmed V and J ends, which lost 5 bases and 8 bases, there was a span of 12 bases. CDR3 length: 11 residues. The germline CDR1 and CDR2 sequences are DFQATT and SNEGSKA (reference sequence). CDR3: CSADVKDTQYF. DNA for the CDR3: TGCAGTGCTGATGTAAAGGATACCCAGTACTTC.

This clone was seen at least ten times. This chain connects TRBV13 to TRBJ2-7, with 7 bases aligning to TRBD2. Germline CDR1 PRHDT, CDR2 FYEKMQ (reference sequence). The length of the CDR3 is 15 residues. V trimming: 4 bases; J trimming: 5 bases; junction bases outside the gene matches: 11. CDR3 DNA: TGTGCCAGCAGCTCAAGCGGGACTTCTTTCCACGAGCAGTACTTC. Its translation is CASSSSGTSFHEQYF.

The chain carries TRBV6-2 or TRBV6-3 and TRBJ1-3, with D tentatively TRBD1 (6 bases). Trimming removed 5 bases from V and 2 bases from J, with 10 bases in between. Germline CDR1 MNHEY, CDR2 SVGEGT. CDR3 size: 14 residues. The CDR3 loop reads CASSRQVAGNTIYF. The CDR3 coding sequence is TGTGCCAGCAGTCGACAGGTAGCTGGAAACACCATATATTTT.

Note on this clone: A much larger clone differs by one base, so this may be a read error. CDR3: CASSIWVMGTEAFF. The CDR3 region has the DNA TGTGCCAGTAGTATATGGGTCATGGGCACTGAAGCTTTCTTT. This chain connects TRBV19 to TRBJ1-1; D uncertain. This CDR3 comprises 14 residues. Trimming pared 2 bases from V and 4 bases from J, leaving 11 bases between. Per the germline V gene, CDR1 is LNHDA and CDR2 is SQIVND (reference sequence).

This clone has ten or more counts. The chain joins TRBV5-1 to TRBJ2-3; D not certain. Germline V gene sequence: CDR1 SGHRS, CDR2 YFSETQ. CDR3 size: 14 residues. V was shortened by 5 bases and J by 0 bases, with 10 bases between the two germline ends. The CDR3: CASRGGPSTDTQYF. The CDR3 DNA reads TGCGCCAGCAGAGGCGGACCTAGCACAGATACGCAGTATTTT.

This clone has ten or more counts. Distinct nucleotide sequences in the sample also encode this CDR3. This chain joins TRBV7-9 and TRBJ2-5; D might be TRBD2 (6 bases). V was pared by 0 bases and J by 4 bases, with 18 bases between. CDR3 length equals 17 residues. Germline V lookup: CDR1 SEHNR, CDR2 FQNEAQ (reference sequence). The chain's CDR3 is CASSLATGVFWGETQYF. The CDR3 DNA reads TGTGCCAGCAGCTTAGCGACGGGAGTCTTCTGGGGAGAGACCCAGTACTTC. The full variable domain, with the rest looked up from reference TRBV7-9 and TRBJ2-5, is DTGVSQNPRHKITKRGQNVTFRCDPISEHNRLYWYRQTLGQGPEFLTYFQNEAQLEKSRLLSDRFSAERPKGSFSTLEIQRTEQGDSAMYLCASSLATGVFWGETQYFGPGTRLLVL.

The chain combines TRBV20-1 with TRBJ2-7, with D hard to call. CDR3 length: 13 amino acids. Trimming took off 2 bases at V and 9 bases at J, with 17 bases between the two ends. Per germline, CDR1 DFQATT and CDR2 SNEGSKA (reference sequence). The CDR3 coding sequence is TGCAGTGCTAGACTAGTGGGAAGTAATCCGCAGTACTTC. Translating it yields CSARLVGSNPQYF.

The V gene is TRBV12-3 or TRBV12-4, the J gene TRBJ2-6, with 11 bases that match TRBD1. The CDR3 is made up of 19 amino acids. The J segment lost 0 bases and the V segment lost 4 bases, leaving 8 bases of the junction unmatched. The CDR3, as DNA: TGTGCCAGCAGTTCAAACACCGGGACAGGGGGCTCTGGGGCCAACGTCCTGACTTTC. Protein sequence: CASSSNTGTGGSGANVLTF.

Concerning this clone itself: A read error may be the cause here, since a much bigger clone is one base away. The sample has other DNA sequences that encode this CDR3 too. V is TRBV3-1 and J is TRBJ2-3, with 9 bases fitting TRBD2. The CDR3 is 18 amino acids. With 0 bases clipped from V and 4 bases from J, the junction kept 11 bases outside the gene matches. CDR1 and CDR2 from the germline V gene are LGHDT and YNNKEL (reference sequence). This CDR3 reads CASSQDLGLAGWADTQYF. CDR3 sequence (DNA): TGTGCCAGCAGCCAAGATCTTGGTCTAGCGGGATGGGCAGATACGCAGTATTTT.

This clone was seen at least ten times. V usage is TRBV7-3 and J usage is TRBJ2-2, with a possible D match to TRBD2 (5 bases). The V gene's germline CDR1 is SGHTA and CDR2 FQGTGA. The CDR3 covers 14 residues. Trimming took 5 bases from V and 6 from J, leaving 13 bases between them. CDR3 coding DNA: TGTGCCAGCAGCGGAGGCGGTGTCTCCGGGGAGCTGTTTTTT. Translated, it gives CASSGGGVSGELFF.

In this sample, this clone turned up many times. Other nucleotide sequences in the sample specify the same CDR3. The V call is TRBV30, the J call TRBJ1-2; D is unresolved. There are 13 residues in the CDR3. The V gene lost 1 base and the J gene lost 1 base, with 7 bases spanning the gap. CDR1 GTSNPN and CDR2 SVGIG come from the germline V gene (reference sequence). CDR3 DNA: TGTGCCTGGAGTGGACAACTTAACTATGGCTACACCTTC. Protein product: CAWSGQLNYGYTF.

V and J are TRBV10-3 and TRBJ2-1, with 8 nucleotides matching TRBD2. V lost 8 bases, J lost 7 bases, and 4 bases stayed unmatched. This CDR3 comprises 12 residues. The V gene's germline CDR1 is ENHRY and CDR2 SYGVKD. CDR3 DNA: TGTGCCATCGTGGGGACTAGTAATGAGCAGTTCTTC. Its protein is CAIVGTSNEQFF.

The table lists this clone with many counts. CDR3 nucleotides: TGCAGTGCTAGAGTCGGGGAAACTGAAGCTTTCTTT. It translates to CSARVGETEAFF. The rearrangement links TRBV20-1 to TRBJ1-1; the D is unclear. In germline, CDR1 is DFQATT, CDR2 SNEGSKA (reference sequence). The CDR3 runs 12 residues. Trimming took 1 base from V and 5 from J, leaving 8 bases between them.